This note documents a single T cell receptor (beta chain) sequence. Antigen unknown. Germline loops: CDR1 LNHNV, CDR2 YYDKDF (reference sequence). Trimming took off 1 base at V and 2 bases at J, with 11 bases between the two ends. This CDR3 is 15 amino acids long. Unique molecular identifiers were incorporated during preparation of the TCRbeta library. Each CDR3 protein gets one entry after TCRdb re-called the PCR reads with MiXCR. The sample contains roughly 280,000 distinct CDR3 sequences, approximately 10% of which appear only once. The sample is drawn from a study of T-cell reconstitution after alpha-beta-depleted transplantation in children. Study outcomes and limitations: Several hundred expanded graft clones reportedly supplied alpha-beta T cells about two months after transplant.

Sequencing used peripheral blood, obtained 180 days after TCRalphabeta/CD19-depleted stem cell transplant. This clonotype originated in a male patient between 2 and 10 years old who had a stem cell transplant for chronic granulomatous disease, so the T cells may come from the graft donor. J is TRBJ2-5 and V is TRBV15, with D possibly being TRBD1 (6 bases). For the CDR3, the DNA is TGTGCCACCAGCAGAGCGTGGGGGCAACAAGAGACCCAGTACTTC. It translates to CATSRAWGQQETQYF.